These 20 T cell receptor beta chains share one sample of origin, sequenced in a study of blood T cell repertoires in COVID-19. Data came from immunoSEQ multiplex PCR; TCRdb stores just in-frame clones and leaves some out. The profile shows fewer than 450,000 clones, around 91% of them singletons. What was sequenced was peripheral blood. Receptors originate from a woman between 18 and 30 years old who had recovered from COVID-19.

The chain combines TRBV11-2 with TRBJ2-4, with TRBD1 matching over 9 bases. The CDR3 consists of 15 residues. J gave up 8 bases and V 6 bases, and 11 bases lay outside the gene matches. Germline loops: CDR1 SGHAT, CDR2 FQNNGV. The DNA for the CDR3 is TGTGCCAGCAGGAGACTCCGGGACAGGGTTTACATTCAGTACTTC. Protein: CASRRLRDRVYIQYF.

This sequence joins TRBV5-6 and TRBJ1-4; D is perhaps TRBD1 (6 bases). This CDR3 is built from 15 residues. Germline V gives CDR1 SGHDT, CDR2 YYEEEE. With 0 bases removed from V and 4 bases from J, the gap between germline ends came to 10 bases. CDR3 nucleotide sequence: TGTGCCAGCAGCTTGGGCCCGGACAGTAATGAAAAACTGTTTTTT. Translating it yields CASSLGPDSNEKLFF.

The chain couples TRBV5-1 to TRBJ2-2; weak D call: TRBD2 (5 bases). V shed 2 bases and J shed 6 bases, with 14 bases lying between them. The CDR3 runs 15 residues. Germline lookup yields CDR1 SGHRS and CDR2 YFSETQ. The CDR3 DNA reads TGCGCCAGCAGCTTCCGGGAAGGCACCCCCGGGGAGCTGTTTTTT. It translates to CASSFREGTPGELFF.

This chain uses TRBV12-5 with TRBJ2-1; TRBD2 agrees at 15 bases. The V and J ends lost 2 bases and 5 bases, in that order; junction bases with no gene match: 4. Germline CDR1 and CDR2: LGHNT and FRNRAP. The CDR3 consists of 17 residues. The CDR3 DNA sequence: TGTGCTAGTGGTTTGCTCCGGACTAGCGGGAGGGACAATGAGCAGTTCTTC. Translation: CASGLLRTSGRDNEQFF.

V gene TRBV6-1 combines with J gene TRBJ2-5; 7 bases are shared with TRBD2. The CDR3 length is 16 residues. Germline CDR1 is MNHNS and CDR2 is SASEGT. V lost 0 bases to trimming and J lost 0 bases; unmatched junction nucleotides: 4. CDR3 loop: CASSEARDYHQETQYF. DNA of the CDR3: TGTGCCAGCAGTGAAGCGAGGGACTACCACCAAGAGACCCAGTACTTC.

The chain's CDR3 is CASSLGNRDYGYTF. The CDR3 DNA reads as TGTGCCAGCAGCTTGGGGAACCGGGACTATGGCTACACCTTC. The chain combines TRBV5-4 with TRBJ1-2; no firm D call. V lost 0 bases and J lost 3, with 9 bases in between. This CDR3 has 14 residues. Germline values: CDR1 SGHNT, CDR2 YYREEE (reference sequence).

The genes are TRBV6-5 and TRBJ1-2; 7 nucleotides agree with TRBD1. This CDR3 has 14 residues. J was trimmed by 5 bases and V by 6 bases; bases with no gene match: 9. Germline assignment: CDR1 MNHEY and CDR2 SVGAGI. The chain's CDR3 is CASSQRDRDYGYTF. CDR3 DNA: TGTGCCAGCAGCCAAAGAGACAGGGATTATGGCTACACCTTC.

This sequence joins TRBV7-9 and TRBJ2-7; 10 positions agree with TRBD2. Germline values: CDR1 SEHNR, CDR2 FQNEAQ (reference sequence). The CDR3 runs to 15 residues. The V and J ends lost 2 bases and 4 bases, in that order; junction bases with no gene match: 5. CDR3 in amino acids: CASSLISSGSYEQYV. In nucleotides, the CDR3 is TGTGCCAGCAGCTTAATCTCTAGCGGGAGTTACGAGCAGTACGTC.

The chain is built from TRBV20-1 and TRBJ2-7, with 7 bases matching TRBD1. V lost 6 bases to trimming and J lost 7 bases; unmatched junction nucleotides: 6. CDR1 is DFQATT, CDR2 SNEGSKA, per germline (reference sequence). The CDR3 has 11 residues. The CDR3 is CSATTGKEQYV. Here the CDR3 DNA reads TGCAGTGCCACGACAGGGAAAGAGCAGTACGTC.

This clone was counted between two and nine times. This chain joins TRBV30 and TRBJ1-6, with D possibly TRBD1 on 6 matching bases. CDR1 and CDR2 from the germline V gene are GTSNPN and SVGIG (reference sequence). V was shortened by 7 bases and J by 5 bases, with 12 bases between the two germline ends. The CDR3 runs 13 residues. The CDR3 DNA is TGTGCCTCAGCTAGACAGGATAATTCACCCCTCCACTTT. This encodes CASARQDNSPLHF.

The count of this clone is one. The rearrangement links TRBV9 to TRBJ2-3, with D possibly being TRBD1 (6 bases). In germline, CDR1 is SGDLS, CDR2 YYNGEE. The CDR3 consists of 13 residues. Deletions cut 3 bases from V and 6 bases from J, with 11 bases between. As DNA, the CDR3 is TGTGCCAGCAGCGCCTCCACAGGGGATACGCAGTATTTT. It specifies CASSASTGDTQYF.

The chain couples TRBV9 to TRBJ1-4, with D unclear. The length of the CDR3 is 14 residues. Germline CDR1 is SGDLS and CDR2 is YYNGEE. Trimming stripped 0 bases from V and 8 bases from J, with 11 bases between. The CDR3 nucleotides are TGTGCCAGCAGCGTAGCGGCGGGCGACGAAAAACTGTTTTTT. Its protein is CASSVAAGDEKLFF.

This clone has only one observation. This chain connects TRBV11-2 to TRBJ1-4; 8 bases are shared with TRBD1. From germline, CDR1 is SGHAT and CDR2 FQNNGV. V lost 3 bases and J lost 8; bases outside the gene matches: 14. This CDR3 contains 17 residues. In DNA, the CDR3 is TGTGCCAGCAGCTTCCGTCTGCGGCAGGGGGCACAAGAAAAACTGTTTTTT. It specifies CASSFRLRQGAQEKLFF.

This rearrangement joins TRBV12-3 or TRBV12-4 to TRBJ2-7, with TRBD2 matching 13 bases. This CDR3 spans 13 amino acids. CDR3 loop: CASSFGRTSGSAV. The CDR3 DNA sequence: TGTGCCAGCAGTTTTGGGAGGACTAGCGGGAGCGCTGTC.

The chain joins TRBV7-2 to TRBJ1-1; TRBD1 might be the D (6 bases). Trimming took 1 base from V and 5 from J, leaving 14 bases between them. CDR3 size: 15 residues. CDR1 SGHTA and CDR2 FQGNSA come from the germline V gene. The CDR3 DNA follows: TGTGCCAGCAGCTTAGTTCTGGGGGCTGGAACTGAAGCTTTCTTT. Encoded protein: CASSLVLGAGTEAFF.

This clone was seen only a few times. The chain carries TRBV4-3 and TRBJ1-5, with 7 bases identical to TRBD1. Germline V CDR1 and CDR2: LGHNA, YSLEER. CDR3 length equals 14 residues. V shed 6 bases and J 6 bases; nucleotides not matched to a gene: 8. In DNA form, the CDR3 reads TGCGCCAGCAGTCGAACAGGGGTTGGTCAGCCCCAGCATTTT. This translates into CASSRTGVGQPQHF.

In its sample, this clone was seen once. The chain recombines TRBV14 with TRBJ1-5, with 11 nucleotides matching TRBD1. The CDR3 totals 20 residues. The V and J ends lost 0 bases and 1 base, in that order; junction bases with no gene match: 11. Per the germline V gene, CDR1 is SGHDN and CDR2 is FVKESK. The CDR3 nucleotides are TGTGCCAGCAGCCAAGATCCCTGGACAGGGGGCGGTGGAAGCAATCAGCCCCAGCATTTT. This gives the protein CASSQDPWTGGGGSNQPQHF. Full variable domain (missing parts from reference TRBV14 and TRBJ1-5): EAGVTQFPSHSVIEKGQTVTLRCDPISGHDNLYWYRRVMGKEIKFLLHFVKESKQDESGMPNNRFLAERTGGTYSTLKVQPAELEDSGVYFCASSQDPWTGGGGSNQPQHFGDGTRLSIL.

This clone is a singleton in its sample. The chain employs TRBV11-3 and TRBJ1-5; the D gene is possibly TRBD1 (5 bases). Germline CDR1 reads SGHNT; CDR2 reads YENEEA. This CDR3 has 14 residues. Trimming cost V 5 bases and J 6 bases, with 14 bases left between them. The CDR3 sequence is CASSPPGTAQPQHF. In DNA, the CDR3 is TGTGCCAGCAGCCCGCCGGGGACTGCTCAGCCCCAGCATTTT.

A single count supports this clone. The J gene is TRBJ1-2, the V gene TRBV4-3; TRBD1 aligns across 7 bases. This CDR3 region has 17 residues. Germline CDR1 and CDR2: LGHNA and YSLEER. The ends lost 1 base at V and 8 bases at J; junction bases unmatched: 16. The CDR3 DNA follows: TGCGCCAGCAGCCAAGTTACCCTAAGACAGGGATCAGGGGGCTACACCTTC. Protein: CASSQVTLRQGSGGYTF.

Concerning this clone: The same CDR3 can be traced to other DNA sequences in this sample. This chain joins TRBV12-3 or TRBV12-4 and TRBJ2-5; no reliable D call. Trimming removed 1 base from V and 7 bases from J, with 4 bases in between. This CDR3 is built from 11 residues. CDR3 loop: CASSLGGTQYF. The DNA of the CDR3 is TGTGCCAGCAGTTTAGGCGGGACCCAGTACTTC.